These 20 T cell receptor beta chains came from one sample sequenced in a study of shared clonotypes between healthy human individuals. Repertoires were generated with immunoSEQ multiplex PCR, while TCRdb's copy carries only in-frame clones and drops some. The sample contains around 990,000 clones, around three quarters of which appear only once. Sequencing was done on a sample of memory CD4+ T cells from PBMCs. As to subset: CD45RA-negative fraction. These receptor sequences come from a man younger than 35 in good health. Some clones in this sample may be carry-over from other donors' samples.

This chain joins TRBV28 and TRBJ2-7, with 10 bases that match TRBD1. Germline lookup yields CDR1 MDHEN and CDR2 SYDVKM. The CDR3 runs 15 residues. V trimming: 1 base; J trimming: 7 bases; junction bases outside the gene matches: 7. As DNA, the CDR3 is TGTGCCAGCAGTTTATCGGGACAGGGGTATGGGGAGCAGTACTTC. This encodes CASSLSGQGYGEQYF.

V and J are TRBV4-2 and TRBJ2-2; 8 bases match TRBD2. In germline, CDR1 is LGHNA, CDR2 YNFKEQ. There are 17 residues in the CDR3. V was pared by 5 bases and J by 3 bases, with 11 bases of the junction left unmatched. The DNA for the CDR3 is TGTGCCAGCAGCGAAGGACTAGCTCCGGCCTACACCGGGGAGCTGTTTTTT. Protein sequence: CASSEGLAPAYTGELFF.

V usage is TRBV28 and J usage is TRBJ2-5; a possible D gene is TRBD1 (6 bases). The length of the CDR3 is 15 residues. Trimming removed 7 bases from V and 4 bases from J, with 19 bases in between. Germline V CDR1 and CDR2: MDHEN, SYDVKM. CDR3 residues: CASTTTGHVSETQYF. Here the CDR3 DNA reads TGTGCCAGCACCACTACAGGGCACGTCTCAGAGACCCAGTACTTC.

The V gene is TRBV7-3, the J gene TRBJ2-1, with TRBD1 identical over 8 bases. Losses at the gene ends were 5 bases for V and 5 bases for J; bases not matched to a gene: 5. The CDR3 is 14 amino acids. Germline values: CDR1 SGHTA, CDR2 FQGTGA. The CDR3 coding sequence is TGTGCCAGCAGCGGCCCGGGACAGGACAATGAGCAGTTCTTC. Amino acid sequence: CASSGPGQDNEQFF. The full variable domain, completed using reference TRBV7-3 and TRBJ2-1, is GAGVSQTPSNKVTEKGKYVELRCDPISGHTALYWYRQSLGQGPEFLIYFQGTGAADDSGLPNDRFFAVRPEGSVSTLKIQRTERGDSAVYLCASSGPGQDNEQFFGPGTRLTVL.

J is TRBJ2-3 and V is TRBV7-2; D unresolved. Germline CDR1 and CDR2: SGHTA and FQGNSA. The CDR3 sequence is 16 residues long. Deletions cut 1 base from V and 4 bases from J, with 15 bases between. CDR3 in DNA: TGTGCCAGCAGCTTAGTAGGCGCCTCAAGGGCAGATACGCAGTATTTT. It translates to CASSLVGASRADTQYF.

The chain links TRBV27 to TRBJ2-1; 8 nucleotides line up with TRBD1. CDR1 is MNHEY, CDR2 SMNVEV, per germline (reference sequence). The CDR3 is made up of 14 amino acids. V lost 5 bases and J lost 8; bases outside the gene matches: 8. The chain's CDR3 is CASSPGQGSDEQFF. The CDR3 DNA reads TGTGCCAGCAGTCCCGGACAGGGTAGTGATGAGCAGTTCTTC.

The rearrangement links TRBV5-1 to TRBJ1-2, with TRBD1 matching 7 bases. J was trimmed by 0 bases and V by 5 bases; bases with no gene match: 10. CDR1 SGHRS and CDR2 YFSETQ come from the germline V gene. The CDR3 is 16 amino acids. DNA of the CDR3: TGCGCCAGCAGTTTAGGCGGGACAGCCACTAACTATGGCTACACCTTC. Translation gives CASSLGGTATNYGYTF.

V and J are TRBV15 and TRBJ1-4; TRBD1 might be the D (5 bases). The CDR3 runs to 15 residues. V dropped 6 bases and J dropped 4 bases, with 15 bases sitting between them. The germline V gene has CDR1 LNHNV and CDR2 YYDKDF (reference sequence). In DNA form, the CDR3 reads TGTGCCACCAGGCCCGTGGGGGGGGTTAATGAAAAACTGTTTTTT. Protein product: CATRPVGGVNEKLFF.

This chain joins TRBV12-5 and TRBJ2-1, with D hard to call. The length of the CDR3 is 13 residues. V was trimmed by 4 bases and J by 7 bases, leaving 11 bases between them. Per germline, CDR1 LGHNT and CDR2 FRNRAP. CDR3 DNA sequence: TGTGCTAGTGGTTCGTCTAGTACGAATGAGCAGTTCTTC. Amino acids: CASGSSSTNEQFF.

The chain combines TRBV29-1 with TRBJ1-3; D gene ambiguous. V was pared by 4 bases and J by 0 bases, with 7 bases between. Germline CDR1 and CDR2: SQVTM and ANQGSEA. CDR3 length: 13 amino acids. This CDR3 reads CSVAVYSGNTIYF. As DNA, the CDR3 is TGCAGCGTTGCCGTCTACTCTGGAAACACCATATATTTT.

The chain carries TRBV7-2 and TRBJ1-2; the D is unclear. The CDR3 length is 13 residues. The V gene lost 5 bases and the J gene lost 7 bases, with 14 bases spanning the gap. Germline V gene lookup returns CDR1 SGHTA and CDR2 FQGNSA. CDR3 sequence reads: CASSPLRSLGYTF. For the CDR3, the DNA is TGTGCCAGCAGCCCCCTTAGGTCACTTGGCTACACCTTC.

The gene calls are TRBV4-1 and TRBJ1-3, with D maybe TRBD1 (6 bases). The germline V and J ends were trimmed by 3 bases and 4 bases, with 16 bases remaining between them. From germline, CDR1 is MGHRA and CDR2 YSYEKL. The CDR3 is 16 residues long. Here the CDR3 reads CASSQETGTRGNTIYF. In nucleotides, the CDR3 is TGCGCCAGCAGCCAGGAGACAGGTACGAGAGGAAACACCATATATTTT.

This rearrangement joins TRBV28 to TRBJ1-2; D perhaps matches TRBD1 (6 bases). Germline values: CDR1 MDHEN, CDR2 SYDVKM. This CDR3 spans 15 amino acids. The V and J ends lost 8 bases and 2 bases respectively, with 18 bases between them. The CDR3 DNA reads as TGTGCCAGCGGAGACTTCTGGCAGGGGAACTATGGCTACACCTTC. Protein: CASGDFWQGNYGYTF.

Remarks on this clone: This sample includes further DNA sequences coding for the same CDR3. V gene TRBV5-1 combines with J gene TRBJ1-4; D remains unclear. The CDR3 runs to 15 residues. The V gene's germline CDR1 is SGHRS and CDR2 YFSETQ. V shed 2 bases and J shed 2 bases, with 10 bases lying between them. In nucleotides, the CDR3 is TGCGCCAGCAGCTTAGGTGGGTCGACTAATGAAAAACTGTTTTTT. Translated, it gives CASSLGGSTNEKLFF.

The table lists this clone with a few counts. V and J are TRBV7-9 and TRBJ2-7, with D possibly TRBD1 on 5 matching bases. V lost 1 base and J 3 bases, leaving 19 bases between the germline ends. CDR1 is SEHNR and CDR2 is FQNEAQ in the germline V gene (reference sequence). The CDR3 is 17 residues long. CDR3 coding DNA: TGTGCCAGCAGCTTAGGGGTGGTAGGACATCACAACTACGAGCAGTACTTC. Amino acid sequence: CASSLGVVGHHNYEQYF.

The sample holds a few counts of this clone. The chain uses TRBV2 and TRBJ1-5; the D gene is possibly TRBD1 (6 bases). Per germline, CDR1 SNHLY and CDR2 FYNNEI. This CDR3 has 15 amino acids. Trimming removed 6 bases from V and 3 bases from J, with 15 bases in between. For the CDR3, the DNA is TGTGCCAGCAGCATGGGATACAGGGACAATCAGCCCCAGCATTTT. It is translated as CASSMGYRDNQPQHF. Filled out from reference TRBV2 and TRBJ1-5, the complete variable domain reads EPEVTQTPSHQVTQMGQEVILRCVPISNHLYFYWYRQILGQKVEFLVSFYNNEISEKSEIFDDQFSVERPDGSNFTLKIRSTKLEDSAMYFCASSMGYRDNQPQHFGDGTRLSIL.

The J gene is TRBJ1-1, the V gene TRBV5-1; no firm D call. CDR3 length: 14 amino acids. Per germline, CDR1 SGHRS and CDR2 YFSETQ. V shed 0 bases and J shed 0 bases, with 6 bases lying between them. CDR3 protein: CASSLGPVNTEAFF. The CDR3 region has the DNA TGCGCCAGCAGCTTGGGTCCGGTGAACACTGAAGCTTTCTTT.

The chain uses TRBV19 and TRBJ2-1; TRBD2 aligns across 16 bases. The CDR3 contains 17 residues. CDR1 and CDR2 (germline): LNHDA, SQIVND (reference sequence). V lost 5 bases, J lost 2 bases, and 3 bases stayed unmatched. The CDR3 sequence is CASSGGTSGRAYNEQFF. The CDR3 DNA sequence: TGTGCCAGTAGTGGCGGGACTAGCGGGAGGGCCTACAATGAGCAGTTCTTC.

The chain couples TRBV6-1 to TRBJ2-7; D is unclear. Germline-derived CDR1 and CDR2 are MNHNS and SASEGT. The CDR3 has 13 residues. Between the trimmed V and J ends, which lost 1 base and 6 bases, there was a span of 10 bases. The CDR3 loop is CASSEGPPGEQYF. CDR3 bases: TGTGCCAGCAGTGAAGGCCCCCCGGGCGAGCAGTACTTC.

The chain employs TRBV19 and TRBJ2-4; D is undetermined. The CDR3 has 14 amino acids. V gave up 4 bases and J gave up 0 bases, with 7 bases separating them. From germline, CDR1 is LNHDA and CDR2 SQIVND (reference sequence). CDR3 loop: CASSTSLAKNIQYF. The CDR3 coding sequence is TGTGCCAGTAGTACGTCCCTAGCCAAAAACATTCAGTACTTC.